This TCR beta chain was sequenced in a study of shared clonotypes between healthy human individuals. Study outcomes and limitations: The sole specimen, blood, was sampled, and tissue repertoires likely differ. Deeper or shallower sequencing was expected to change how clonotypes are shared among donors.

CDR1 and CDR2 (germline): SGDLS, YYNGEE. Trimming stripped 4 bases from V and 8 bases from J, with 22 bases between. The CDR3 is 16 amino acids. Once extracted for a subset, genomic DNA was divided evenly among several immunoSEQ plates. With ten immunoSEQ deep assay plates, unsorted PBMC DNA underwent sequencing. Produced via immunoSEQ multiplex PCR; TCRdb's table is partial and in-frame only. The profile covers about 490,000 clones, with less than 80% appearing a single time and less than 15% taken by the ten largest. A remark on this clone: Its antigen is not known.

This chain links TRBV9 with TRBJ2-1; a possible D gene is TRBD2 (6 bases). Sequencing was performed on PBMCs. The TCR sequence derives from a woman in her thirties or forties in good health. Some clones in this sample may be carry-over from other donors' samples. Here the CDR3 reads CASSSPGLTGGHEQFF. CDR3 coding DNA: TGTGCCAGCAGCTCCCCGGGACTGACGGGTGGCCATGAGCAGTTCTTC.